Listed below are T cell receptor beta chains from one sample, sequenced in a study of identical twins. TCRdb independently ran MiXCR on the 5' RACE reads; one entry per CDR3 protein. Altogether 700,000 or so distinct CDR3 sequences are present, more than 6.5% being singletons, with the ten largest covering 0.98%. The same sample was also used in a study of yellow fever vaccine responses in identical twins.

What was sequenced was PBMCs. These receptors were obtained from a woman aged 18 to 35 in good health. The CDR3 runs from the conserved cysteine through the conserved F or W. Size is omitted from some rows. Given values are once, few, many or a class for expanded clones.

CDR3 length	V gene	clone size	J gene	CDR3 protein
11	TRBV2	NA	TRBJ1-2	CASVPGYGYTF
16	TRBV6-1	many	TRBJ1-5	CASMSSRSEGNQPQHF
16	TRBV6-5	NA	TRBJ2-1	CASSSTGGLSYNEQFF
13	TRBV9	few	TRBJ1-2	CASSVDVDYGYTF
14	TRBV20-1	few	TRBJ2-3	CSARASGTPLGQYF
18	TRBV14	many	TRBJ2-2	CASSQDFGDRRNTGELFF
14	TRBV12-3/TRBV12-4	many	TRBJ2-1	CASSLRQTNNEQFF
16	TRBV7-9	many	TRBJ2-7	CASSLTGTGKRYEQYF
19	TRBV5-1	few	TRBJ1-4	CASSPMKPGQVGANEKLFF
15	TRBV6-2/TRBV6-3	NA	TRBJ2-7	CASRLRDREVYEQYF